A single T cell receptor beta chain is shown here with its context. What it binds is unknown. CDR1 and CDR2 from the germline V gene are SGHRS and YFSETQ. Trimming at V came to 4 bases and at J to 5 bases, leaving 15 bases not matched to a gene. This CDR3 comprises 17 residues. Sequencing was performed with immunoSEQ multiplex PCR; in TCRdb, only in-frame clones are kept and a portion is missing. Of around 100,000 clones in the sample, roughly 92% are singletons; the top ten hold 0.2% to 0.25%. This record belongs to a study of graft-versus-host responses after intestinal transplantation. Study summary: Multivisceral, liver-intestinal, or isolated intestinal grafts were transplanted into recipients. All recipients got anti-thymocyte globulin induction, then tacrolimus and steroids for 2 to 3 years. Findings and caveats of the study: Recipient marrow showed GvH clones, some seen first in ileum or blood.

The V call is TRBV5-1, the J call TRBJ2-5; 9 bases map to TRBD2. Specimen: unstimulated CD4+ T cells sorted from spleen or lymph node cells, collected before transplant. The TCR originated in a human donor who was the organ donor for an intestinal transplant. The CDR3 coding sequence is TGCGCCAGCAGCGGAACCCTAGCGGGAATTTCCCACGAGACCCAGTACTTC. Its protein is CASSGTLAGISHETQYF.